The T cell receptor (beta chain) under discussion was sequenced for a study of patients with pleural tuberculosis. In this sample, this clonotype turned up many times. Using its own MiXCR run on the reads, TCRdb lists one record per CDR3 protein. The sample yields 45,000 to 55,000 distinct CDR3 sequences, about 7.9% seen once. The TCR sequence derives from a human donor with pleural tuberculosis.

The CDR3 is CASSATWSSYNEQFF. CDR3 in DNA: TGTGCCAGCAGTGCGACTTGGAGCTCCTACAATGAGCAGTTCTTC. The chain has TRBV6-1 and TRBJ2-1; D is uncertain. Trimming stripped 4 bases from V and 0 bases from J, with 10 bases between. Germline CDR1 MNHNS, CDR2 SASEGT. There are 15 residues in the CDR3.